Sequencing of this T cell receptor (beta chain) was carried out in a study of tumor and adjacent non-tumor tissue in lung cancer. Points from the study as a whole: Significantly higher TCR diversity was found in tumor than normal lung.

Three rounds of nested PCR, following a modified ARM-PCR protocol, produced the TCRbeta library. MiXCR, run by TCRdb on the multiplex PCR reads, gives a single entry per CDR3 protein. The sample has approximately 77,000 distinct CDR3 sequences; 80% to 90% are singletons. This sample's RNA came from whole unsorted tissue. The normal lung tissue was taken more than 3 cm from the tumor edge. In germline, CDR1 is MNHNS, CDR2 SASEGT. The CDR3 sequence is 13 residues long. In the case of this clonotype: As yet, its antigen is unknown.

The rearrangement uses TRBV6-1 and TRBJ1-3, with a possible D match to TRBD1 (5 bases). The origin of this receptor is a man aged 60 to 69 with non-small cell lung cancer. Sequenced input: distant non-tumor lung tissue. As DNA, the CDR3 is TGTATCAGCACTTCAGGGAATAGAAACACCATATATTTT. It encodes CISTSGNRNTIYF.